This T cell receptor beta chain was captured in a study of blood T cells in healthy people across ages. Comment on this clonotype: What it binds is unknown. A read error may explain this, as a much larger clone is one base away.

The CDR3 has 15 residues. Germline CDR1 MGHRA, CDR2 YSYEKL. Study findings and constraints: Older individuals had lower TCR beta diversity per million T cells (the decline was roughly linear).

Each sample provided at least 5 micrograms of extracted total RNA. Sample-barcoded 5' priming and a J-beta primer mix drove a second PCR of roughly 6 to 12 cycles. A tag from a template-switch adaptor with 12 random nucleotides marked each cDNA molecule. Each CDR3 protein gets one entry after TCRdb re-called the 5' RACE reads with MiXCR. The table lists approximately 1.5 million distinct CDR3 sequences, 34% of them singletons. The sample taken for sequencing was blood. The TCR sequence derives from a woman in her twenties or thirties in good health. The chain joins TRBV4-1 to TRBJ2-7, with TRBD2 matching over 7 bases. The CDR3 nucleotides read TGCGCCAGCAGAGGGGCTAGCGGCCTCTCCCACGAGCAGTACTTC. Translating gives CASRGASGLSHEQYF.